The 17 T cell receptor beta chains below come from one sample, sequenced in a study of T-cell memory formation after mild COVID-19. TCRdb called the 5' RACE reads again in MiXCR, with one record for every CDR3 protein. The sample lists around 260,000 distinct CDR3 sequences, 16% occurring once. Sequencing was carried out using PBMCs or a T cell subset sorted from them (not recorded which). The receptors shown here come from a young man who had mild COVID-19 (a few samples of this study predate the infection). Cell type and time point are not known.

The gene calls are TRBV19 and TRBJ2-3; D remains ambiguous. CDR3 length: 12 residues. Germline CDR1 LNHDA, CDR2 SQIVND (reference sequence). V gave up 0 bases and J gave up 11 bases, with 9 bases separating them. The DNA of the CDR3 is TGTGCCAGTAGTATAGATTGGCAGATGCAGTATTTT. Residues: CASSIDWQMQYF.

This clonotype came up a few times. The CDR3 is CASRETGGHTQYF. DNA of the CDR3: TGTGCCAGCAGGGAGACAGGGGGGCATACGCAGTATTTT. The chain employs TRBV6-5 and TRBJ2-3, with 9 bases fitting TRBD1. The germline gives CDR1 MNHEY, CDR2 SVGAGI. The junction had 5 bases not matched to a gene; V was cut back by 6 bases and J by 7 bases. The CDR3 sequence is 13 residues long.

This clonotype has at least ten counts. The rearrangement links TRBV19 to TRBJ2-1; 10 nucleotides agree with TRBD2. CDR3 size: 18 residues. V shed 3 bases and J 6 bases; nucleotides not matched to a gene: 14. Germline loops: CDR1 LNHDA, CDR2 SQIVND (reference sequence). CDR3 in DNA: TGTGCCAGTAGTATCTGGGCTAGCGGGGGACACACGGGCAATGAGCAGTTCTTC. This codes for CASSIWASGGHTGNEQFF. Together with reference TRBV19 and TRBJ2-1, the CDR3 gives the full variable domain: DGGITQSPKYLFRKEGQNVTLSCEQNLNHDAMYWYRQDPGQGLRLIYYSQIVNDFQKGDIAEGYSVSREKKESFPLTVTSAQKNPTAFYLCASSIWASGGHTGNEQFFGPGTRLTVL.

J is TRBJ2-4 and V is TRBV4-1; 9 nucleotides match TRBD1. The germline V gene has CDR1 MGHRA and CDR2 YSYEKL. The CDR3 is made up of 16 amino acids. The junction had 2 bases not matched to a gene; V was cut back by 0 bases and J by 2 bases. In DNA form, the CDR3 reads TGCGCCAGCAGCCAAGATGGGACAGGGACCAAAAACATTCAGTACTTC. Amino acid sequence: CASSQDGTGTKNIQYF.

The CDR3 coding sequence is TGTGCCAGCAGCCGTAGCGGGGGTGGATACGAGCAGTACTTC. This gives the protein CASSRSGGGYEQYF. This chain joins TRBV7-9 and TRBJ2-7; 9 positions agree with TRBD2. Per the germline V gene, CDR1 is SEHNR and CDR2 is FQNEAQ (reference sequence). V lost 5 bases, J lost 4 bases, and 6 bases stayed unmatched. The CDR3 has 14 amino acids.

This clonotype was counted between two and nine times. The CDR3 nucleotides read TGTGCCAGCACCAATACTAGGGTAGGCTTCTATGGCTACACCTTC. This encodes CASTNTRVGFYGYTF. The chain joins TRBV12-3 or TRBV12-4 to TRBJ1-2; D remains unclear. The CDR3 loop spans 15 amino acids. The V gene lost 7 bases and the J gene lost 4 bases, with 19 bases spanning the gap.

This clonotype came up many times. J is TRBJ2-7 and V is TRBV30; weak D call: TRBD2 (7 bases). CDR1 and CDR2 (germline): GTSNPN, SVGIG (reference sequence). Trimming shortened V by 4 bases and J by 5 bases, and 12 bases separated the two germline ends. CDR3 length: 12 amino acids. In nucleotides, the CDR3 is TGTGCCTGGAACAGGGAGGGCGACGAGCAGTACTTC. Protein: CAWNREGDEQYF. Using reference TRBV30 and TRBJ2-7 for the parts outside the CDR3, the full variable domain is SQTIHQWPATLVQPVGSPLSLECTVEGTSNPNLYWYRQAAGRGLQLLFYSVGIGQISSEVPQNLSASRPQDRQFILSSKKLLLSDSGFYLCAWNREGDEQYFGPGTRLTVT.

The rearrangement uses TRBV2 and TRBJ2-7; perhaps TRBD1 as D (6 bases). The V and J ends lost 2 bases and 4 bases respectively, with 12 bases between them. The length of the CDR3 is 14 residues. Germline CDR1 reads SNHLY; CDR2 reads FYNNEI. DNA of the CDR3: TGTGCCAGCAGTGAACAGGGACAAGCGTACGAGCAGTACTTC. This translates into CASSEQGQAYEQYF.

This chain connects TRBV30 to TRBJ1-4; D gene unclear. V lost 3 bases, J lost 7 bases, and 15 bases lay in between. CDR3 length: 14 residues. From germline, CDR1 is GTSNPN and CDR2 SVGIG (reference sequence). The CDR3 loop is CAWSPSQVAEKLFF. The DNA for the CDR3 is TGTGCCTGGAGCCCTAGTCAGGTCGCTGAAAAACTGTTTTTT.

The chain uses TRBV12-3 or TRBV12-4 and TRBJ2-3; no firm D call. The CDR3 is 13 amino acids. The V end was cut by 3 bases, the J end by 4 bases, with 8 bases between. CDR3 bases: TGTGCCAGCAGTTTCCTCAGCTCAGATACGCAGTATTTT. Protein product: CASSFLSSDTQYF.

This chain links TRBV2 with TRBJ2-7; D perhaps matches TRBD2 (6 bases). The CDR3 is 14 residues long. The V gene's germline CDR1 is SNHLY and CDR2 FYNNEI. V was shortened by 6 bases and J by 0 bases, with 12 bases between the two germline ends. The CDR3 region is CASRVTGSSYEQYF. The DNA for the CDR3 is TGTGCCAGCAGAGTGACCGGGAGCTCCTACGAGCAGTACTTC. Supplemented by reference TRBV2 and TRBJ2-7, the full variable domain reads EPEVTQTPSHQVTQMGQEVILRCVPISNHLYFYWYRQILGQKVEFLVSFYNNEISEKSEIFDDQFSVERPDGSNFTLKIRSTKLEDSAMYFCASRVTGSSYEQYFGPGTRLTVT.

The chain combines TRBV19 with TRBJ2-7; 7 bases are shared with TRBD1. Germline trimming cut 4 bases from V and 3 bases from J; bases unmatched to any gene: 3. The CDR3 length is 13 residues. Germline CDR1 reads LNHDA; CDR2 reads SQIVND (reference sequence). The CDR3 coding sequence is TGTGCCAGTAGTACCGACAGGGTCTACGAGCAGTACTTC. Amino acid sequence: CASSTDRVYEQYF.

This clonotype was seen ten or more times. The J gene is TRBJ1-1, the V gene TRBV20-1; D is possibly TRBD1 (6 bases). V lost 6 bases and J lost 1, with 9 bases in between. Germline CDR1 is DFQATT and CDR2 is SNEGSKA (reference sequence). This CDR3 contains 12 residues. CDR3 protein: CSALGGNTEAFF. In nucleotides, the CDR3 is TGCAGTGCCCTAGGGGGGAACACTGAAGCTTTCTTT.

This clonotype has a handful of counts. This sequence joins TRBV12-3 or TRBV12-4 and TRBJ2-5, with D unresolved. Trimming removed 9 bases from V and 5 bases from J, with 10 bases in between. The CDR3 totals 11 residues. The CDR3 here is CARLLWETQYF. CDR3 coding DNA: TGTGCCAGACTTCTTTGGGAGACCCAGTACTTC.

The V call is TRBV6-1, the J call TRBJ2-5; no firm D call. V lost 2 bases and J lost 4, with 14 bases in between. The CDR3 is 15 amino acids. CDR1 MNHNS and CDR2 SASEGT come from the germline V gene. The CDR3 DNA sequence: TGTGCCAGCAGTGAACTCCCGTCCTGGGGAGAGACCCAGTACTTC. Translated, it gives CASSELPSWGETQYF.

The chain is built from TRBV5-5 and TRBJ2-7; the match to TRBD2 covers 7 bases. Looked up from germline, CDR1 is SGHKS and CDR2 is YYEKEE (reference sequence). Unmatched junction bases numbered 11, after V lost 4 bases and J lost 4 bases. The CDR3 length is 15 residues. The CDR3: CASSASGAVRYEQYF. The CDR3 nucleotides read TGTGCCAGCAGCGCGAGCGGGGCTGTTCGGTACGAGCAGTACTTC. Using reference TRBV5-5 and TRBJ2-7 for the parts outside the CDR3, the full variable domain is DAGVTQSPTHLIKTRGQQVTLRCSPISGHKSVSWYQQVLGQGPQFIFQYYEKEERGRGNFPDRFSARQFPNYSSELNVNALLLGDSALYLCASSASGAVRYEQYFGPGTRLTVT.

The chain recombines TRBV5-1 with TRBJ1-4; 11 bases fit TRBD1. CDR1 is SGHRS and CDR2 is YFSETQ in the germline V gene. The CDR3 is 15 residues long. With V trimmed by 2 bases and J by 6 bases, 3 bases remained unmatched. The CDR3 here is CASSFWGQGDEKLFF. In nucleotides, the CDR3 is TGCGCCAGCAGCTTTTGGGGACAGGGGGATGAAAAACTGTTTTTT. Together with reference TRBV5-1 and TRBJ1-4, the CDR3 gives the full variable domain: KAGVTQTPRYLIKTRGQQVTLSCSPISGHRSVSWYQQTPGQGLQFLFEYFSETQRNKGNFPGRFSGRQFSNSRSEMNVSTLELGDSALYLCASSFWGQGDEKLFFGSGTQLSVL.